This T cell receptor (beta chain) comes out of a study of T-cell reconstitution after alpha-beta-depleted transplantation in children. Study-level results: Where alpha-beta T cells came from about two months after transplant was reportedly several hundred expanded graft clones. T-cell counts and diversity at one year post-transplant came mainly from newly produced T cells. Recipient T cells and thymic progenitors that survived were the source of the high TCRbeta diversity seen at day 60 in some patients.

This clonotype was seen more than once but under ten times. The antigen is not known. For TCRbeta, the library was prepared with unique molecular identifiers. TCRdb analysed the PCR reads with MiXCR anew, one entry per CDR3 protein. This table holds a few hundred thousand distinct CDR3 sequences, approximately 13% found once. V shed 0 bases and J shed 2 bases, with 13 bases lying between them. The CDR3 contains 16 residues. Germline-derived CDR1 and CDR2 are SGHVS and FNYEAQ. The V gene is TRBV7-6, the J gene TRBJ2-5; D may be TRBD2 (5 bases). Sequences were derived from PBMCs, mostly from graft donor cells, sampled 360 days after TCRalphabeta/CD19-depleted stem cell transplant. This TCR derives from a male patient between 10 and 17 years old who had a stem cell transplant for acute myeloid leukemia, so the T cells may come from the graft donor. CDR3 loop: CASSLAGRAVQETQYF. In nucleotides, the CDR3 is TGTGCCAGCAGCTTAGCCGGCCGAGCGGTTCAAGAGACCCAGTACTTC.